This T cell receptor (beta chain) was documented in a study of blood T cells in healthy people across ages. Regarding the study as a whole: Estimates drawn from one million T cells were deemed to understate diversity.

CDR3 length: 14 residues. V gave up 3 bases and J gave up 4 bases, with 13 bases separating them. Per germline, CDR1 SGHRS and CDR2 YFSETQ. About this clonotype itself: Its target is unknown.

The second PCR ran about 7 to 12 cycles with a sample-barcoded 5' primer and J-beta primers. TCRdb processed the 5' RACE reads anew with MiXCR; each CDR3 protein has one entry. The repertoire holds roughly 700,000 distinct CDR3 sequences, with 20% to 25% as singletons. These data are also associated with another study on T cells of mothers and their children. As that report states: According to the study, all extracted RNA entered cDNA synthesis at around 1.5 ug per 15 ul.

Sequences were obtained from blood. This TCR was recovered from a boy aged 5-17 years in good health. This chain links TRBV5-1 with TRBJ1-1; the D gene is possibly TRBD1 (5 bases). CDR3 residues: CASSSIGGATEAFF. DNA for the CDR3: TGCGCCAGCAGCTCTATCGGGGGAGCCACTGAAGCTTTCTTT.